The 9 T cell receptor beta chains listed next were all sequenced from one sample in a study of T cell repertoires in cytomegalovirus infection. These receptors are not linked to any known antigen. TCRdb passed the reads through MiXCR, listing each CDR3 protein once. The repertoire holds some 940,000 distinct CDR3 sequences, with roughly 30% as singletons. The specimen comprised cultured CD8+ T cells from PBMCs, sampled from culture after CMV antigen stimulation. All receptors derive from a human donor in good health (CMV status not recorded). Some clones in this sample may be carry-over from other donors' samples.

The chain links TRBV24-1 to TRBJ1-5, with TRBD1 matching over 7 bases. CDR3 length: 15 residues. The trim removed 3 bases at V and 5 bases at J, leaving 6 bases unmatched. Germline-derived CDR1 and CDR2 are KGHDR and SFDVKD. The CDR3 spells CATSDNRGLHQPQHF. CDR3 DNA sequence: TGTGCCACCAGTGATAACAGGGGCCTCCATCAGCCCCAGCATTTT.

For the CDR3, the DNA is TGTGCCAGCAGCTTAGTGGTGGGGGGAACCGGGGCCAACGTCCTGACTTTC. Protein: CASSLVVGGTGANVLTF. The chain combines TRBV7-6 with TRBJ2-6; maybe TRBD2 (6 bases). The CDR3 totals 17 residues. CDR1 and CDR2 from the germline V gene are SGHVS and FNYEAQ. Trimming stripped 1 base from V and 4 bases from J, with 14 bases between. The full variable domain, its missing parts supplied by reference TRBV7-6 and TRBJ2-6, is GAGVSQSPRYKVTKRGQDVALRCDPISGHVSLYWYRQALGQGPEFLTYFNYEAQQDKSGLPNDRFSAERPEGSISTLTIQRTEQRDSAMYRCASSLVVGGTGANVLTFGAGSRLTVL.

This clonotype was recorded a few times. V gene TRBV27 combines with J gene TRBJ2-7; 15 bases are shared with TRBD2. Germline V CDR1 and CDR2: MNHEY, SMNVEV (reference sequence). J lost 0 bases, V lost 5 bases, and 8 bases had no gene match. CDR3 length equals 18 residues. The CDR3, as DNA: TGTGCCAGCAGTCCGCAAGGGACTAGCGGGGGGTTCTCCTACGAGCAGTACTTC. Residues: CASSPQGTSGGFSYEQYF.

This clonotype came up a few times. The chain combines TRBV5-4 with TRBJ2-5; D assignment may be TRBD1 or TRBD2 (7 bases each). Deletions cut 5 bases from V and 5 bases from J, with 19 bases between. Germline CDR1 reads SGHNT; CDR2 reads YYREEE (reference sequence). CDR3 length: 15 residues. This CDR3 is CASRPQGGPFETQYF. The DNA of the CDR3 is TGTGCCAGCAGACCTCAGGGGGGGCCCTTCGAGACCCAGTACTTC.

This chain links TRBV7-2 with TRBJ2-1; 8 bases agree with TRBD2. Germline assignment: CDR1 SGHTA and CDR2 FQGNSA. The CDR3 spans 17 residues. After removal of 9 bases from V and 1 base from J, the junction contained 14 bases not matched to a gene. The CDR3 DNA reads as TGTGCCAGTCTAGGGGGGGCGGCGGGGGGTTCCTACAATGAGCAGTTCTTC. Translating gives CASLGGAAGGSYNEQFF.

This clonotype was counted between two and nine times. The rearrangement uses TRBV9 and TRBJ1-3, with D tentatively TRBD1 (6 bases). V gave up 0 bases and J gave up 3 bases, with 10 bases separating them. Germline loops: CDR1 SGDLS, CDR2 YYNGEE. CDR3 length: 15 amino acids. The DNA for the CDR3 is TGTGCCAGCAGCGTAGGCGGGGGCCATGGAAACACCATATATTTT. It yields the protein CASSVGGGHGNTIYF.

This clonotype was detected a few times. The gene calls are TRBV11-1 and TRBJ2-7; 7 positions match TRBD1. CDR3 length: 15 amino acids. The germline V gene has CDR1 SGHAT and CDR2 FQDESV (reference sequence). V shed 3 bases, J shed 5 bases, and the junction held 10 bases outside the gene matches. CDR3 sequence: CASSFTGDISDEQYF. CDR3 nucleotide sequence: TGTGCCAGCAGCTTTACAGGGGACATAAGCGACGAGCAGTACTTC. The full variable domain, rest sourced from reference TRBV11-1 and TRBJ2-7, is EAEVAQSPRYKITEKSQAVAFWCDPISGHATLYWYRQILGQGPELLVQFQDESVVDDSQLPKDRFSAERLKGVDSTLKIQPAELGDSAMYLCASSFTGDISDEQYFGPGTRLTVT.

The CDR3 region has the DNA TGTGCCAGCAGTGAGACGGATTGGGGGAATTCACCCCTCCACTTT. This gives the protein CASSETDWGNSPLHF. V usage is TRBV6-1 and J usage is TRBJ1-6, with D tentatively TRBD1 (5 bases). CDR1 is MNHNS and CDR2 is SASEGT in the germline V gene. CDR3 size: 15 residues. Trimming left V 3 bases short and J 7 bases short, with 13 bases between.

This clonotype has more than one count but fewer than ten. The chain is built from TRBV12-3 or TRBV12-4 and TRBJ1-1; D remains ambiguous. The V gene lost 8 bases and the J gene lost 1 base, with 11 bases spanning the gap. This CDR3 has 13 residues. The chain's CDR3 is CASGLLKNTEAFF. CDR3 DNA: TGTGCCAGCGGACTACTTAAGAACACTGAAGCTTTCTTT.